Each of the 20 T cell receptor beta chains below was sequenced from the same sample in a study of blood T cells in healthy people across ages. With a J-beta primer mix and a sample-barcoded 5' primer, a second PCR ran about 7 to 12 cycles. In TCRdb, the 5' RACE reads were re-called with MiXCR into one record per CDR3 protein. The sample consists of hundreds of thousands of distinct CDR3 sequences, around 32% of them appearing once. The sample taken for sequencing was blood. The receptors were sampled from a woman of 80 years or more in good health.

This chain links TRBV2 with TRBJ2-5; D is perhaps TRBD1 (5 bases). The V end lost 3 bases, the J end lost 6 bases, and 11 bases lay between the germline ends. The CDR3 consists of 13 residues. Looked up from germline, CDR1 is SNHLY and CDR2 is FYNNEI. Written as DNA, the CDR3 is TGTGCCAGCAGTGAGGATAGGGGAAAGACCCAGTACTTC. Translating it yields CASSEDRGKTQYF.

The genes are TRBV9 and TRBJ1-1; maybe TRBD1 (6 bases). V lost 0 bases and J lost 4, with 13 bases in between. Germline CDR1 is SGDLS and CDR2 is YYNGEE. This CDR3 comprises 15 residues. The CDR3 DNA follows: TGTGCCAGCAGCGTAGAACCCAGGGGAGGCACTGAAGCTTTCTTT. This encodes CASSVEPRGGTEAFF.

The V gene is TRBV20-1, the J gene TRBJ1-2, with D maybe TRBD1 (6 bases). CDR1 and CDR2 (germline): DFQATT, SNEGSKA (reference sequence). V lost 4 bases and J 9 bases, leaving 15 bases between the germline ends. The CDR3 is 12 amino acids. This CDR3 reads CSATATGLSYTF. The CDR3, as DNA: TGCAGTGCTACCGCGACAGGTTTAAGCTACACCTTC.

The chain combines TRBV9 with TRBJ2-3, with 9 positions matching TRBD2. This CDR3 is 17 amino acids long. Germline V gene lookup returns CDR1 SGDLS and CDR2 YYNGEE. Losses at the gene ends were 0 bases for V and 6 bases for J; bases not matched to a gene: 11. The CDR3 bases are TGTGCCAGCAGCGTAGGAGCGGGGGGTATCCTGGGGGATACGCAGTATTTT. This sequence encodes CASSVGAGGILGDTQYF.

There are many counts of this clonotype. The V and J genes are TRBV5-1 and TRBJ2-5, with 13 bases that match TRBD2. The CDR3 length is 15 residues. Unmatched junction bases numbered 8, after V lost 8 bases and J lost 4 bases. Germline V gives CDR1 SGHRS, CDR2 YFSETQ. The DNA of the CDR3 is TGCGCCAGTGCGACTAGCGGGGGGTCAGGAGAGACCCAGTACTTC. Encoded protein: CASATSGGSGETQYF.

This clonotype was recorded a few times. This chain joins TRBV6-2 or TRBV6-3 and TRBJ1-5; D unresolved. Germline V gives CDR1 MNHEY, CDR2 SVGEGT. Trimming pared 0 bases from V and 1 base from J, leaving 13 bases between. The CDR3 is made up of 17 amino acids. In DNA form, the CDR3 reads TGTGCCAGCAGTTACTCGATAGCGGATTTCAGCAATCAGCCCCAGCATTTT. Protein: CASSYSIADFSNQPQHF.

The rearrangement joins TRBV4-1 to TRBJ1-2; 10 bases fit TRBD1. Germline assignment: CDR1 MGHRA and CDR2 YSYEKL. Germline trimming cut 3 bases from V and 1 base from J; bases unmatched to any gene: 5. The length of the CDR3 is 16 residues. DNA for the CDR3: TGCGCCAGCAGCCAGAAGACAGGGGGCTTTAACTATGGCTACACCTTC. Its protein is CASSQKTGGFNYGYTF.

In this sample, this clonotype turned up many times. This chain connects TRBV5-1 to TRBJ2-4; tentative D call: TRBD2 (6 bases). Germline V gene lookup returns CDR1 SGHRS and CDR2 YFSETQ. The CDR3 runs to 17 residues. The germline V and J ends were trimmed by 0 bases and 1 base, with 14 bases remaining between them. The CDR3 reads CASSLGAGTQAKNIQYF. The CDR3 DNA reads TGCGCCAGCAGCTTGGGGGCCGGGACTCAGGCCAAAAACATTCAGTACTTC.

A remark on this clonotype: A much larger clonotype is one base distant, so this may be a read error. The chain couples TRBV5-1 to TRBJ1-4, with D unclear. Germline V gives CDR1 SGHRS, CDR2 YFSETQ. The CDR3 is 13 residues long. The chain's CDR3 is CAGSLRWGEKLFF. DNA for the CDR3: TGCGCCGGCAGCTTGCGGTGGGGAGAAAAACTGTTTTTT.

The chain uses TRBV12-3 or TRBV12-4 and TRBJ2-3; either TRBD1 or TRBD2 may fit D (6 bases each). The V and J ends lost 6 bases and 3 bases respectively, with 22 bases between them. The CDR3 extends over 17 amino acids. The CDR3 region has the DNA TGTGCCAGCAGGCGGGGAGCCAACAGGGTGACGACAGATACGCAGTATTTT. Amino acids: CASRRGANRVTTDTQYF.

As regards this clonotype: A much larger clone lies one base from this, so it may be a read error. V is TRBV11-2 and J is TRBJ2-5; TRBD1 matches 7 bases. Trimming cost V 1 base and J 11 bases; bases outside gene matches: 7. The CDR3 length is 13 residues. The germline V gene encodes CDR1 SGHAT and CDR2 FQNNGV. CDR3 loop: CASSLGDRSEQYF. The CDR3 DNA is TGTGCCAGCAGCTTAGGGGACAGATCTGAGCAGTACTTC.

This clonotype was seen a handful of times. The J gene is TRBJ1-1, the V gene TRBV20-1, with D possibly matching TRBD1 (5 bases). Germline CDR1 DFQATT, CDR2 SNEGSKA (reference sequence). There are 14 residues in the CDR3. V lost 6 bases and J 0 bases, leaving 14 bases between the germline ends. The CDR3 spells CSAQGRGMNTEAFF. The DNA for the CDR3 is TGCAGTGCCCAAGGGAGGGGAATGAACACTGAAGCTTTCTTT.

This clonotype was counted many times. The CDR3 sequence: CASSFRREEYYPHYEQYF. DNA of the CDR3: TGTGCCAGCAGTTTTCGCAGGGAAGAATACTACCCCCACTACGAGCAGTACTTC. The chain carries TRBV12-3 or TRBV12-4 and TRBJ2-7, with D tentatively TRBD1 (5 bases). This CDR3 has 18 residues. V was shortened by 3 bases and J by 3 bases, with 24 bases between the two germline ends.

This clonotype has a count of ten or more. The chain employs TRBV6-5 and TRBJ1-5; weak D call: TRBD1 (5 bases). V shed 10 bases and J shed 7 bases, with 17 bases lying between them. The CDR3 spans 13 residues. The germline CDR1 and CDR2 sequences are MNHEY and SVGAGI. The CDR3 sequence is CATTRVRGQPQHF. The CDR3, as DNA: TGTGCCACCACCAGGGTGAGGGGACAGCCCCAGCATTTT.

Remarks on this clonotype: A much larger clone is a single base away; this may be a read error. The chain employs TRBV28 and TRBJ2-5; D not certain. TRBJ2-7 explains the end of the DNA better; the J call may be wrong. The CDR3 extends over 14 amino acids. CDR1 is MDHEN and CDR2 is SYDVKM in the germline V gene. The CDR3 sequence: CVSRIRQTPYEQYF. CDR3 in DNA: TGTGTCAGCCGTATCCGTCAGACCCCCTACGAGCAGTACTTC.

The sample holds a few counts of this clonotype. This may come from a read error, since a much larger clone is one base off. The gene calls are TRBV29-1 and TRBJ2-3; D possibly uses TRBD1 or TRBD2 (5 bases each). CDR1 and CDR2 (germline): SQVTM, ANQGSEA. The CDR3 extends over 12 amino acids. V was pared by 7 bases and J by 3 bases, with 11 bases between. The DNA of the CDR3 is TGCAGCGGTGTGAGGGGAACAGATACGCAGTATTTT. It is translated as CSGVRGTDTQYF.

The V gene is TRBV30, the J gene TRBJ1-2, with D possibly TRBD1 on 6 matching bases. The CDR3 extends over 12 amino acids. Germline CDR1 and CDR2: GTSNPN and SVGIG (reference sequence). Trimming removed 0 bases from V and 8 bases from J, with 10 bases in between. CDR3 nucleotide sequence: TGTGCCTGGAGTGTTGGACAGACGGGCTACACCTTC. As protein: CAWSVGQTGYTF.

With regard to this clonotype: A clone one base away is much larger, so this may be a read error. The J gene is TRBJ1-2, the V gene TRBV12-3 or TRBV12-4, with 9 bases lining up with TRBD1. The CDR3 totals 15 residues. Losses at the gene ends were 2 bases for V and 5 bases for J; bases not matched to a gene: 6. CDR3 coding DNA: TGTGCCAGCAGTTTAATGTCGGACAGGGGATATGGCTACACCTTC. Its protein is CASSLMSDRGYGYTF.

In nucleotides, the CDR3 is TGTGCCAGCAGTGAAGCAATGACTAGGCCAGAGACCCAGTACTTC. The encoded protein is CASSEAMTRPETQYF. This sequence joins TRBV2 and TRBJ2-5; D may be TRBD2 (6 bases). This CDR3 has 15 residues. Trimming pared 0 bases from V and 4 bases from J, leaving 12 bases between. CDR1 is SNHLY, CDR2 FYNNEI, per germline. Supplemented by reference TRBV2 and TRBJ2-5, the full variable domain reads EPEVTQTPSHQVTQMGQEVILRCVPISNHLYFYWYRQILGQKVEFLVSFYNNEISEKSEIFDDQFSVERPDGSNFTLKIRSTKLEDSAMYFCASSEAMTRPETQYFGPGTRLLVL.

V usage is TRBV6-5 and J usage is TRBJ2-1; D gene ambiguous. This CDR3 has 14 residues. Trimming removed 3 bases at V and 4 bases at J, with 10 bases between. CDR1 and CDR2 from the germline V gene are MNHEY and SVGAGI. DNA for the CDR3: TGTGCCAGCAGTTATAGAAAGGTATACAATGAGCAGTTCTTC. Protein sequence: CASSYRKVYNEQFF.